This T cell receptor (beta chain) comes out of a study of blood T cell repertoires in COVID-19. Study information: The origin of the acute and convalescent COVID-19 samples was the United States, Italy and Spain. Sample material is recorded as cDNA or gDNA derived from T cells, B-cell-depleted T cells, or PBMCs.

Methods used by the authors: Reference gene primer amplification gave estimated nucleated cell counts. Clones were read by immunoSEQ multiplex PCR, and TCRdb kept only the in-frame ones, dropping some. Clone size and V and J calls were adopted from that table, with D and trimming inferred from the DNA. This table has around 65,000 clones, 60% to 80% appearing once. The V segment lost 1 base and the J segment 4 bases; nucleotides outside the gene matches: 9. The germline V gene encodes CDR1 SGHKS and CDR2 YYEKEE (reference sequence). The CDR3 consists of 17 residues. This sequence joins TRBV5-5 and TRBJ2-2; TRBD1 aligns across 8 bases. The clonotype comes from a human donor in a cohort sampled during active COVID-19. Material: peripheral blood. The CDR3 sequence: CASSLYGGRGLTGELFF. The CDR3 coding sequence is TGTGCCAGCAGCTTGTACGGGGGCAGGGGGCTCACCGGGGAGCTGTTTTTT. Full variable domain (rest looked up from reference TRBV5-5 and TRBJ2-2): DAGVTQSPTHLIKTRGQQVTLRCSPISGHKSVSWYQQVLGQGPQFIFQYYEKEERGRGNFPDRFSARQFPNYSSELNVNALLLGDSALYLCASSLYGGRGLTGELFFGEGSRLTVL.